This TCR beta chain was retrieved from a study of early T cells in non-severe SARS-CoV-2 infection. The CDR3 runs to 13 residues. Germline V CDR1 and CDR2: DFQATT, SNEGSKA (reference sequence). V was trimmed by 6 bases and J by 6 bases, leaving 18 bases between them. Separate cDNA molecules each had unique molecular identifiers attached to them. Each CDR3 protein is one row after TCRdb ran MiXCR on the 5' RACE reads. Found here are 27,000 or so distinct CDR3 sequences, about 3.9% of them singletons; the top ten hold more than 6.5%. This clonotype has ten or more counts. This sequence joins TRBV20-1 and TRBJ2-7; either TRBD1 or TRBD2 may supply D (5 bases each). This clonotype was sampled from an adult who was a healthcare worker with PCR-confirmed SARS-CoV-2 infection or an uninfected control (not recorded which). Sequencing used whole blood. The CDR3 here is CSALTGGEREQYF. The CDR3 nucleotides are TGCAGTGCCTTGACTGGGGGTGAGCGCGAGCAGTACTTC.